This T cell receptor beta chain was identified in a study of cytomegalovirus exposure and HLA in healthy donors. The CDR3 loop spans 14 amino acids. V lost 1 base and J lost 1, with 7 bases in between. The germline CDR1 and CDR2 sequences are SGHTA and FQGNSA. Findings and limits, study-wide: A prior analysis recorded that most TCR beta V segments were productive about 87% or about 30% of the time.

PCR used 60 Vbeta primers and 13 Jbeta primers. Here immunoSEQ multiplex PCR was the method, and the copy in TCRdb shows in-frame clones only, minus some. The sample includes about 94,000 clones, approximately 74% of them seen just once. Concerning this clone: The target antigen is unknown.

Sequencing was carried out using PBMCs. The TCR sequence derives from a man aged 30 to 39 in good health and CMV-seropositive. The chain joins TRBV7-2 to TRBJ1-1, with no clear D. The CDR3 DNA reads TGTGCCAGCAGCTTAGACAGCACGAACACTGAAGCTTTCTTT. The encoded protein is CASSLDSTNTEAFF.